One and the same sample provided the 23 T cell receptor beta chains below, sequenced in a study of T cell responses to AZD1222 COVID-19 vaccine. The table came from immunoSEQ multiplex PCR; TCRdb's copy has only in-frame clones and leaves some out. The sample carries about 130,000 clones, about 90% recorded once. The sample consisted of peripheral blood, taken on day 0 of AZD1222 vaccination. Source of these receptors: an adult in good health.

The chain combines TRBV6-5 with TRBJ2-1; D perhaps matches TRBD1 (5 bases). V lost 6 bases and J 0 bases, leaving 12 bases between the germline ends. Germline lookup yields CDR1 MNHEY and CDR2 SVGAGI. This CDR3 contains 15 residues. The DNA for the CDR3 is TGTGCCAGCAGCATAGAAAGGGGCTCCTACAATGAGCAGTTCTTC. Its protein product is CASSIERGSYNEQFF.

CDR3 DNA sequence: TGTGCCAGCAGTTTAGTACTGGGAGTTAACTATGGCTACACCTTC. It codes for CASSLVLGVNYGYTF. The gene calls are TRBV28 and TRBJ1-2; D not certain. The length of the CDR3 is 15 residues. Germline lookup yields CDR1 MDHEN and CDR2 SYDVKM. V lost 2 bases and J lost 1, with 11 bases in between.

The V and J genes are TRBV11-2 and TRBJ2-5; 7 positions match TRBD1. This CDR3 contains 15 residues. With 2 bases clipped from V and 0 bases from J, the junction kept 3 bases outside the gene matches. CDR1 is SGHAT, CDR2 FQNNGV, per germline. The CDR3 reads CASSLRGTDQETQYF. The CDR3 DNA is TGTGCCAGCAGCTTAAGAGGGACAGACCAAGAGACCCAGTACTTC.

The chain couples TRBV4-2 to TRBJ1-2; 11 positions match TRBD1. Germline CDR1 reads LGHNA; CDR2 reads YNFKEQ. The ends lost 4 bases at V and 6 bases at J; junction bases unmatched: 1. This CDR3 has 13 amino acids. The chain's CDR3 is CASSRDRGDGYTF. CDR3 bases: TGTGCCAGCAGCCGGGACAGGGGGGATGGCTACACCTTC.

The gene calls are TRBV7-2 and TRBJ1-2; D might be TRBD1 (6 bases). Trimming shortened V by 6 bases and J by 6 bases, and 14 bases separated the two germline ends. Germline assignment: CDR1 SGHTA and CDR2 FQGNSA. This CDR3 region has 13 residues. As DNA, the CDR3 is TGTGCCAGCAGGGCCGGGGGGGCGGATGGCTACACCTTC. Its translation: CASRAGGADGYTF.

A few counts support this clone. The CDR3 coding sequence is TGTGCCAGTAGTGGGGGACAGCAAGGTTACTACGAGCAGTACTTC. Amino acid sequence: CASSGGQQGYYEQYF. This chain uses TRBV19 with TRBJ2-7; 7 bases are a match to TRBD1. V gave up 5 bases and J gave up 3 bases; unmatched junction bases: 10. CDR3 length: 15 residues. CDR1 is LNHDA and CDR2 is SQIVND in the germline V gene (reference sequence). The whole variable domain, remainder taken from reference TRBV19 and TRBJ2-7, is DGGITQSPKYLFRKEGQNVTLSCEQNLNHDAMYWYRQDPGQGLRLIYYSQIVNDFQKGDIAEGYSVSREKKESFPLTVTSAQKNPTAFYLCASSGGQQGYYEQYFGPGTRLTVT.

This chain connects TRBV5-1 to TRBJ2-5; D is uncertain. V was clipped by 1 base and J by 4 bases, with 8 bases between them. The CDR3 is 13 residues long. CDR1 SGHRS and CDR2 YFSETQ come from the germline V gene. The CDR3: CASSLWLLETQYF. DNA of the CDR3: TGCGCCAGCAGCTTGTGGCTCCTAGAGACCCAGTACTTC.

This clone was counted between two and nine times. The chain is built from TRBV29-1 and TRBJ1-2; D is perhaps TRBD1 (6 bases). The V gene lost 3 bases and the J gene lost 7 bases, with 9 bases spanning the gap. CDR1 and CDR2 from the germline V gene are SQVTM and ANQGSEA. There are 11 residues in the CDR3. The CDR3 DNA reads as TGCAGCGTTGAGGGGGCGGGTGGCTACACCTTC. Its translation: CSVEGAGGYTF.

This sequence joins TRBV29-1 and TRBJ2-5; D not certain. Germline V gene data show CDR1 as SQVTM and CDR2 as ANQGSEA. Trimming left V 4 bases short and J 2 bases short, with 11 bases between. The CDR3 has 13 amino acids. The CDR3 DNA reads TGCAGCGTTGTCATTTCCCGTCAAGAGACCCAGTACTTC. Its translation is CSVVISRQETQYF.

The J gene is TRBJ1-2, the V gene TRBV24-1; D unclear. CDR1 is KGHDR, CDR2 SFDVKD, per germline. This CDR3 has 14 residues. The V end was cut by 1 base, the J end by 3 bases, with 8 bases between. CDR3: CATSDFNSYYGYTF. DNA for the CDR3: TGTGCCACCAGTGATTTTAACAGCTACTATGGCTACACCTTC.

This clone occurred once. The CDR3, as DNA: TGTGCCAGCAGCTTACAAGGTCGCCTTAGCTCCTACAATGAGCAGTTCTTC. Protein sequence: CASSLQGRLSSYNEQFF. This sequence joins TRBV7-3 and TRBJ2-1; no definite D call. V lost 2 bases, J lost 0 bases, and 14 bases lay in between. The CDR3 is 17 amino acids. CDR1 and CDR2 (germline): SGHTA, FQGTGA.

The chain combines TRBV10-3 with TRBJ1-4, with a weak D call TRBD1 (5 bases). V lost 3 bases and J 10 bases, leaving 21 bases between the germline ends. Per germline, CDR1 ENHRY and CDR2 SYGVKD. This CDR3 spans 16 amino acids. This CDR3 reads CAISDLTGSSLGKLFF. CDR3 in DNA: TGTGCCATCAGTGATCTAACAGGAAGTTCTCTGGGAAAACTGTTTTTT.

The chain carries TRBV10-2 and TRBJ1-5; D is ambiguous. This CDR3 has 14 residues. The germline V and J ends were trimmed by 4 bases and 2 bases, with 9 bases remaining between them. From germline, CDR1 is WSHSY and CDR2 SAAADI. In nucleotides, the CDR3 is TGCGCCAGCAGTGGGGGTGGTCGCAATCAGCCCCAGCATTTT. Its protein is CASSGGGRNQPQHF.

This chain uses TRBV19 with TRBJ2-5, with D tentatively TRBD2 (5 bases). This CDR3 has 13 residues. CDR1 and CDR2 from the germline V gene are LNHDA and SQIVND (reference sequence). Trimming cost V 6 bases and J 4 bases, with 12 bases left between them. The DNA of the CDR3 is TGTGCCAGTAGGGGCAGAGGAGGAGAGACCCAGTACTTC. This translates into CASRGRGGETQYF.

This clone showed up just once. The chain carries TRBV12-5 and TRBJ1-1; no firm D call. Trimming pared 1 base from V and 1 base from J, leaving 16 bases between. CDR1 LGHNT and CDR2 FRNRAP come from the germline V gene. This CDR3 comprises 17 residues. CDR3 nucleotide sequence: TGTGCTAGTGGTTTGGCAGAAAAGGACGGATGGAACACTGAAGCTTTCTTT. Protein product: CASGLAEKDGWNTEAFF.

V gene TRBV19 combines with J gene TRBJ2-7; no clear D gene. The CDR3 has 14 amino acids. Trimming took off 2 bases at V and 0 bases at J, with 8 bases between the two ends. The V gene's germline CDR1 is LNHDA and CDR2 SQIVND (reference sequence). The CDR3 coding sequence is TGTGCCAGTAGTATATGGGCCGACTCCTACGAGCAGTACTTC. Encoded protein: CASSIWADSYEQYF. Full variable domain (rest looked up from reference TRBV19 and TRBJ2-7): DGGITQSPKYLFRKEGQNVTLSCEQNLNHDAMYWYRQDPGQGLRLIYYSQIVNDFQKGDIAEGYSVSREKKESFPLTVTSAQKNPTAFYLCASSIWADSYEQYFGPGTRLTVT.

V and J are TRBV5-1 and TRBJ2-5; D is uncertain. Trimming left V 1 base short and J 1 base short, with 11 bases between. Germline V gives CDR1 SGHRS, CDR2 YFSETQ. This CDR3 region has 15 residues. The CDR3 bases are TGCGCCAGCAGCTTGCAATTTGTCAGCCAAGAGACCCAGTACTTC. Translating it yields CASSLQFVSQETQYF.

The chain links TRBV29-1 to TRBJ2-2, with D possibly being TRBD2 (6 bases). The CDR3 contains 13 residues. V dropped 6 bases and J dropped 2 bases, with 10 bases sitting between them. Germline V CDR1 and CDR2: SQVTM, ANQGSEA. CDR3 region: CSVGGGNTGELFF. DNA for the CDR3: TGCAGCGTGGGGGGAGGAAACACCGGGGAGCTGTTTTTT.

V usage is TRBV6-5 and J usage is TRBJ2-7; D is possibly TRBD1 (5 bases). The CDR3 consists of 12 residues. Germline-derived CDR1 and CDR2 are MNHEY and SVGAGI. Trimming pared 6 bases from V and 3 bases from J, leaving 9 bases between. In DNA form, the CDR3 reads TGTGCCAGCAGGATAAGGGGCTACGAGCAGTACTTC. The encoded protein is CASRIRGYEQYF.

The genes are TRBV6-5 and TRBJ2-1; TRBD2 matches at 8 bases. Germline V CDR1 and CDR2: MNHEY, SVGAGI. After removal of 3 bases from V and 9 bases from J, the junction contained 4 bases not matched to a gene. The CDR3 is 13 amino acids. The CDR3 nucleotides are TGTGCCAGCAGTTATCTAGCGGGTTCTGAGCAGTTCTTC. Amino acids: CASSYLAGSEQFF.

The rearrangement links TRBV21-1 to TRBJ1-5. TRBV21-1 is a listed pseudogene. The CDR3 loop spans 16 amino acids. CDR3 loop: CASTLAAGTANQPQHF. For the CDR3, the DNA is TGTGCCAGCACCCTCGCGGCCGGGACGGCGAATCAGCCCCAGCATTTT.

The rearrangement uses TRBV14 and TRBJ2-1, with no clear D. V lost 2 bases, J lost 0 bases, and 5 bases lay in between. Germline V CDR1 and CDR2: SGHDN, FVKESK. This CDR3 contains 14 residues. This CDR3 reads CASSQQSSYNEQFF. The CDR3 bases are TGTGCCAGCAGCCAACAAAGCTCCTACAATGAGCAGTTCTTC.

The rearrangement joins TRBV7-9 to TRBJ2-7; D is perhaps TRBD2 (5 bases). The CDR3 length is 15 residues. CDR1 SEHNR and CDR2 FQNEAQ come from the germline V gene (reference sequence). V was trimmed by 0 bases and J by 5 bases, leaving 14 bases between them. The CDR3 spells CASSLALGSRDEQYF. DNA of the CDR3: TGTGCCAGCAGCTTAGCGCTTGGATCGAGGGACGAGCAGTACTTC.